This T cell receptor (beta chain) was sequenced for a study of CD8+CD57+ T cells in acquired aplastic anemia. Details on this clonotype: Its antigen is not known. The limits of the CDR3 on the DNA are not certain, so only TCRdb's listed CDR3 is given.

For sequencing, patients were chosen who had shown expansion of CD8+CD57+ cells by flow cytometry. The V gene's germline CDR1 is SGDLS and CDR2 YYNGEE. With termini counted, the CDR3 has 24 amino acids. Study-wide findings and caveats: Researchers report that fewer than 30 CD8+ CDR3 sequences appeared in both patients and controls.

CDR3 and TCR beta VDJ profiling relied on a genomic DNA template. MiXCR was run by TCRdb on the reads, yielding one entry per CDR3 protein. The sample has 200,000 or so distinct CDR3 sequences, almost 50% seen once. The sample was sorted CD4+, CD8+, or CD8+CD57+ T cells (not recorded which) from PBMCs. This clonotype originated in a human donor with aplastic anemia. The rearrangement links TRBV9 to TRBJ2-7; the DNA was not compared with TRBD1, the D call given in the table. CDR3: CASSQYGTASLRAVLRAGSYEQYF.